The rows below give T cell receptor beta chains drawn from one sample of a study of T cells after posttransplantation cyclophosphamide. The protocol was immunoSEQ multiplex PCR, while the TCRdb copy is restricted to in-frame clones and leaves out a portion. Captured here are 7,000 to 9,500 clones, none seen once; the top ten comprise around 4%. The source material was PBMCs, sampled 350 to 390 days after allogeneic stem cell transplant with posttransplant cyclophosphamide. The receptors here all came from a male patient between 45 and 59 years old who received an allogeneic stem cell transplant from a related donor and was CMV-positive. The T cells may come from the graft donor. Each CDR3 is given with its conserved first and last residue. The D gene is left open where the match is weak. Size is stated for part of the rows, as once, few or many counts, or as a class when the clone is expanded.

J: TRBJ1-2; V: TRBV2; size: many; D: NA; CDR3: CASSDDKKTYGYTF; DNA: TGTGCCAGCAGTGATGACAAGAAGACCTATGGCTACACCTTC
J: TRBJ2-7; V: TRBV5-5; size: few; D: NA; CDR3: CASFGEPSYEQYF; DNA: TGTGCCTCCTTTGGGGAGCCTTCCTACGAGCAGTACTTC
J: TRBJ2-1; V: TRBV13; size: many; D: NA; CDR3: CASSPRTFNNEQFF; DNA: TGTGCCAGCAGCCCCAGGACTTTTAACAATGAGCAGTTCTTC
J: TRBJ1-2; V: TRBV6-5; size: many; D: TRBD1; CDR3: CASSYSGQRDGYTF; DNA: TGTGCCAGCAGTTACTCGGGACAGAGAGATGGCTACACCTTC
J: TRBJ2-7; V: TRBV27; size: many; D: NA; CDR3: CASSLGGWFGEQYF; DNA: TGTGCCAGCAGTTTAGGAGGGTGGTTCGGGGAGCAGTACTTC
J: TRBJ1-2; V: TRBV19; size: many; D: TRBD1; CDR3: CASGDRALSGYTF; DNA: TGTGCCAGCGGAGACAGGGCCCTAAGCGGCTACACCTTC
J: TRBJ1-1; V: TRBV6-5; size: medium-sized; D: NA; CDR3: CASSYGQGSIEAFF; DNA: TGTGCCAGCAGTTACGGGCAGGGGAGTATTGAAGCTTTCTTT
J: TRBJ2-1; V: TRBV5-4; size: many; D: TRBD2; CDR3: CASSLGLAGGPKFF; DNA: TGTGCCAGCAGCTTGGGTCTAGCGGGAGGGCCTAAGTTCTTC
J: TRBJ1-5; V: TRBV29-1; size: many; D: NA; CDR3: CSVRDPNQPQHF; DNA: TGCAGCGTCAGGGATCCCAATCAGCCCCAGCATTTT
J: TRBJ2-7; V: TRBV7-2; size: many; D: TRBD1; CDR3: CASSLRTGTGGYEQYF; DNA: TGTGCCAGCAGCTTGAGAACCGGGACAGGGGGCTACGAGCAGTACTTC
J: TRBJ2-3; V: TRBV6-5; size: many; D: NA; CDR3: CASSYRRGDTQYF; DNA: TGTGCCAGCAGTTATAGGAGGGGAGATACGCAGTATTTT
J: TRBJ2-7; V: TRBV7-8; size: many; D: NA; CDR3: CASSLVPARYEQYF; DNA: TGTGCCAGCAGCTTAGTGCCCGCCAGGTACGAGCAGTACTTC
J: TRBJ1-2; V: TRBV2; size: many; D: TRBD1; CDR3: CASSGTGINYGYTF; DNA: TGTGCCAGCAGCGGGACAGGAATTAACTATGGCTACACCTTC
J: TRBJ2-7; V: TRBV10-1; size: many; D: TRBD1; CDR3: CASEDRGLDEQYF; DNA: TGCGCCAGCGAGGACAGGGGCCTCGACGAGCAGTACTTC
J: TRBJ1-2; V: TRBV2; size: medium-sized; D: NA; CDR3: CASSSTGYSNYGYTF; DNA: TGTGCCAGCAGTAGCACAGGATACTCTAACTATGGCTACACCTTC
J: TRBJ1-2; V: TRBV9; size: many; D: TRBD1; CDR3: CASSPSGTGNYGYTF; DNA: TGTGCCAGCAGCCCTAGTGGGACAGGGAACTATGGCTACACCTTC
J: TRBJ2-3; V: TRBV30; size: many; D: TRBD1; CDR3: CAWSPGTGGSPDTQYF; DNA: TGTGCCTGGAGTCCCGGGACAGGGGGGTCCCCAGATACGCAGTATTTT
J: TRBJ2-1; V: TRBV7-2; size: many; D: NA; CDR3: CASSGIRRLASSYNEQFF; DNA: TGTGCCAGCAGCGGGATTCGACGTCTAGCGAGCTCCTACAATGAGCAGTTCTTC
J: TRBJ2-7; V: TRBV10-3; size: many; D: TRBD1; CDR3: CAISDGQDYEQYF; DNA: TGTGCCATCAGTGACGGACAGGACTACGAGCAGTACTTC
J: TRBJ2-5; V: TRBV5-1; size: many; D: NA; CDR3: CASSFAGEETQYF; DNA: TGCGCCAGCAGCTTTGCGGGTGAAGAGACCCAGTACTTC
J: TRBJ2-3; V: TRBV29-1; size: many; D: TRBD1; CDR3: CSGTGTGASDTQYF; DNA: TGCAGCGGCACCGGGACAGGGGCTTCAGATACGCAGTATTTT
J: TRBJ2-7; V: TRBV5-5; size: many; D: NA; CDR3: CASSLGEIRRGNRRWNEQYF; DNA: TGTGCCAGCAGCTTGGGGGAGATAAGACGGGGGAATAGGAGGTGGAACGAGCAGTACTTC
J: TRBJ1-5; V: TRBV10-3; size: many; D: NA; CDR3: CAISARGEDQPQHF; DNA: TGTGCCATCAGTGCCAGGGGAGAGGATCAGCCCCAGCATTTT
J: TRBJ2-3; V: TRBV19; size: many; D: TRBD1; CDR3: CASSNGQGDDTQYF; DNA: TGTGCCAGTAGTAATGGACAGGGGGATGATACGCAGTATTTT
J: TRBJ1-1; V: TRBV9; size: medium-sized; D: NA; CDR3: CASSVGGLEDTEAFF; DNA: TGTGCCAGCAGCGTAGGTGGTTTGGAGGACACTGAAGCTTTCTTT
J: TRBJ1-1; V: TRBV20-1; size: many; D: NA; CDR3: CSVIYTEEAFF; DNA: TGCAGTGTTATATACACAGAAGAAGCTTTCTTT
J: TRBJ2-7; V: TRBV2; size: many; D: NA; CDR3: CASRAQTGPSYEQYF; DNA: TGTGCCAGCAGGGCCCAGACAGGCCCATCCTACGAGCAGTACTTC
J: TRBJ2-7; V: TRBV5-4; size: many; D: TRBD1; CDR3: CASSSPGQTFHEQYF; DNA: TGTGCCAGCAGCTCACCGGGACAGACTTTTCACGAGCAGTACTTC
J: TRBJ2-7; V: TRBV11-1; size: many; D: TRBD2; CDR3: CASSRSSASGFLWEQYF; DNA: TGTGCCAGCAGCCGGAGTTCGGCTAGCGGGTTTTTGTGGGAGCAGTACTTC
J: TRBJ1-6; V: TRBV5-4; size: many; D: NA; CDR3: CASSLVSGGPLHF; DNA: TGTGCCAGCAGCTTGGTCTCCGGTGGACCCCTCCACTTT
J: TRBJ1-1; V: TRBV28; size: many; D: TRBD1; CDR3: CASTIGQGNTEAFF; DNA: TGTGCCAGCACCATAGGACAGGGGAACACTGAAGCTTTCTTT
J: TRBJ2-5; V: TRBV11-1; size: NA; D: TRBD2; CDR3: CASSGWGLGEAQYF; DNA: TGTGCCAGCAGCGGTTGGGGACTAGGGGAGGCCCAGTACTTC
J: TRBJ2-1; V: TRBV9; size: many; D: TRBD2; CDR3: CASSETSGVYNEQFF; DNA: TGTGCCAGCAGCGAGACTAGCGGAGTTTACAATGAGCAGTTCTTC
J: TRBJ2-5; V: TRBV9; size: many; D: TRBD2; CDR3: CASSVASGGQETQYF; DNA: TGTGCCAGCAGCGTGGCTAGCGGGGGCCAAGAGACCCAGTACTTC
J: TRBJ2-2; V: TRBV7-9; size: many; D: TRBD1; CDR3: CASSDRDRGTVTGELFF; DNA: TGTGCCAGCAGCGACCGGGACAGGGGGACGGTCACCGGGGAGCTGTTTTTT
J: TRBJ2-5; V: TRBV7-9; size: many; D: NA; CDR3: CASSLRWGAETQYF; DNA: TGTGCCAGCAGCTTAAGATGGGGCGCCGAGACCCAGTACTTC
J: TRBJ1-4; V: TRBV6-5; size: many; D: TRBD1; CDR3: CASRGTGIREKLFF; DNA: TGTGCCAGCAGAGGGACAGGAATCCGGGAAAAACTGTTTTTT
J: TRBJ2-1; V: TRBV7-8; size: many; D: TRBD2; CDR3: CASSPSAGDPYNEQFF; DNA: TGTGCCAGCAGCCCCTCAGCGGGAGACCCTTACAATGAGCAGTTCTTC
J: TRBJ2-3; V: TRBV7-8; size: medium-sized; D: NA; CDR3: CASSVSSGAGDTQYF; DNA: TGTGCCAGCAGCGTATCCTCGGGAGCGGGAGATACGCAGTATTTT
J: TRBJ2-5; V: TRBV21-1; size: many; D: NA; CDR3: CASSKPPSSGRWKETQYF; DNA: TGTGCCAGCAGCAAACCACCTTCTAGCGGGAGGTGGAAAGAGACCCAGTACTTC
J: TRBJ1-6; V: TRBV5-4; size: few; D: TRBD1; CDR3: CASSGQGAWSPLHF; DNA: TGTGCCAGCAGCGGACAGGGGGCCTGGTCACCCCTCCACTTT
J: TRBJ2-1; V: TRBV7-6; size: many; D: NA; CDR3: CASSYWGGAYNEQFF; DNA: TGTGCCAGCAGCTATTGGGGGGGGGCTTACAATGAGCAGTTCTTC
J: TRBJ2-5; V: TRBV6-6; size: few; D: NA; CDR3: CASSYPPGALYLWQYF; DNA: TGTGCCAGCAGTTACCCCCCGGGAGCGCTTTACTTGTGGCAGTACTTC
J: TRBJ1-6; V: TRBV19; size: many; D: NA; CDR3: CASSISPDSHNSPLHF; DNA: TGTGCCAGTAGTATAAGCCCGGACAGTCATAATTCACCCCTCCACTTT
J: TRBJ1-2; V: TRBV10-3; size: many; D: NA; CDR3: CAISGQGNYGYTF; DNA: TGTGCCATCAGTGGGCAGGGGAACTATGGCTACACCTTC
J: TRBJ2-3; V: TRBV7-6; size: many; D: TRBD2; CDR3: CASSGSGLAGGRRDTQYF; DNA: TGTGCCAGCAGCGGATCGGGACTAGCGGGAGGGCGGAGAGATACGCAGTATTTT
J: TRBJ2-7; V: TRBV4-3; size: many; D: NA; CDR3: CASSTDREYEQYF; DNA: TGCGCCAGCAGCACGGACAGAGAATACGAGCAGTACTTC
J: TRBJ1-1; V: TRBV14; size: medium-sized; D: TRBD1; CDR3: CASSQNRGNMNTEAFF; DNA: TGTGCCAGCAGCCAGAACAGGGGGAATATGAACACTGAAGCTTTCTTT
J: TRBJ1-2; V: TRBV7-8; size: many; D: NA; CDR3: CASSLEGLIGEIYYGYTF; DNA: TGTGCCAGCAGCCTAGAGGGATTGATCGGGGAAATATACTATGGCTACACCTTC
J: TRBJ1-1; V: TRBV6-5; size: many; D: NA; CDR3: CASSYWPGEGAFF; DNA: TGTGCCAGCAGTTACTGGCCGGGGGAGGGGGCTTTCTTT
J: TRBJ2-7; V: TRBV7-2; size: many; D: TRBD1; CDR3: CASSLEGGAKFYEQYF; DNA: TGTGCCAGCAGCTTAGAAGGGGGCGCTAAGTTCTACGAGCAGTACTTC
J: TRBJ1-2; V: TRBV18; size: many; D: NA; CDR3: CASSPFRQDYGYTF; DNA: TGTGCCAGCTCACCGTTTAGACAGGACTATGGCTACACCTTC
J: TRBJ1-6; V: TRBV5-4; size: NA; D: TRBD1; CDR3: CASRAGTGPPNSPLHF; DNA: TGTGCCAGCAGGGCCGGGACAGGGCCTCCTAATTCACCCCTCCACTTT
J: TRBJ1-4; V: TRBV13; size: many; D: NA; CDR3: CASSFSTETLSNEKLFF; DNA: TGTGCCAGCAGCTTTTCGACAGAGACTTTATCCAATGAAAAACTGTTTTTT
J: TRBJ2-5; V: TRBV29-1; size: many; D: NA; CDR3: CSVERGQETQYF; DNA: TGCAGCGTTGAAAGGGGCCAAGAGACCCAGTACTTC
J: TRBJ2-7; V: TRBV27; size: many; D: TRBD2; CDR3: CASALLAGASFSYEQYF; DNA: TGTGCCAGCGCCTTACTAGCGGGGGCTTCCTTCTCCTACGAGCAGTACTTC
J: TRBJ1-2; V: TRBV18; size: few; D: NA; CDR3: CASSLGGGSANGYTF; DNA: TGTGCCAGCTCACTAGGAGGCGGGTCGGCAAATGGCTACACCTTC
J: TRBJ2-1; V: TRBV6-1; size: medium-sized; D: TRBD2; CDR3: CASSEAQWRTSANEQFF; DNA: TGTGCCAGCAGTGAAGCGCAATGGAGGACTAGCGCTAATGAGCAGTTCTTC
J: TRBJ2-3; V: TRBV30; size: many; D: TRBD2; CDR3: CAWTPGLAGAGDTQYF; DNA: TGTGCCTGGACCCCGGGACTAGCGGGAGCAGGAGATACGCAGTATTTT
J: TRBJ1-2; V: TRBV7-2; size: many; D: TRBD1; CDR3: CASSPRDRAYGYTF; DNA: TGTGCCAGCAGCCCAAGGGACAGGGCCTATGGCTACACCTTC